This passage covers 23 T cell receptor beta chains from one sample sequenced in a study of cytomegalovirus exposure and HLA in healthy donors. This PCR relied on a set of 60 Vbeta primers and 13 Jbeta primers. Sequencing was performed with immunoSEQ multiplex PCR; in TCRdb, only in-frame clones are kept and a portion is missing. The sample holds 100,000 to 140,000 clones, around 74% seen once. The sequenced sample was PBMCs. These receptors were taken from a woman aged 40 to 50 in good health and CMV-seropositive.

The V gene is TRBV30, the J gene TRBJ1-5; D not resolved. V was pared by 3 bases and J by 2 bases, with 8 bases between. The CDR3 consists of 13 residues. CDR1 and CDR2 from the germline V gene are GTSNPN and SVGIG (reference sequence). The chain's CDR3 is CAWSGDGNQPQHF. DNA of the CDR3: TGTGCCTGGAGCGGGGATGGCAATCAGCCCCAGCATTTT.

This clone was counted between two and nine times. CDR3 in amino acids: CAWSVKEHYGYTF. The CDR3 DNA follows: TGTGCCTGGAGTGTAAAGGAGCACTATGGCTACACCTTC. This chain joins TRBV30 and TRBJ1-2; D unresolved. The CDR3 length is 13 residues. Trimming shortened V by 0 bases and J by 3 bases, and 8 bases separated the two germline ends. CDR1 and CDR2 (germline): GTSNPN, SVGIG (reference sequence).

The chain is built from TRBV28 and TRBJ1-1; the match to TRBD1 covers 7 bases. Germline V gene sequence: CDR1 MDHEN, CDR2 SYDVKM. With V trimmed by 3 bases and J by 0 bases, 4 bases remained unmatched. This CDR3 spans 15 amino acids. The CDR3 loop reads CASSFGTAMNTEAFF. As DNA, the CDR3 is TGTGCCAGCAGTTTCGGGACAGCTATGAACACTGAAGCTTTCTTT.

The CDR3 DNA sequence: TGTGCCAGCAGCTCAGTAGCGGGCCTCACAGATACGCAGTATTTT. Amino acid sequence: CASSSVAGLTDTQYF. The rearrangement links TRBV7-2 to TRBJ2-3; 7 bases align to TRBD2. J was trimmed by 2 bases and V by 4 bases; bases with no gene match: 6. The CDR3 loop spans 15 amino acids. Germline CDR1 and CDR2: SGHTA and FQGNSA. Full variable domain (outside the CDR3, taken from reference TRBV7-2 and TRBJ2-3): GAGVSQSPSNKVTEKGKDVELRCDPISGHTALYWYRQSLGQGLEFLIYFQGNSAPDKSGLPSDRFSAERTGGSVSTLTIQRTQQEDSAVYLCASSSVAGLTDTQYFGPGTRLTVL.

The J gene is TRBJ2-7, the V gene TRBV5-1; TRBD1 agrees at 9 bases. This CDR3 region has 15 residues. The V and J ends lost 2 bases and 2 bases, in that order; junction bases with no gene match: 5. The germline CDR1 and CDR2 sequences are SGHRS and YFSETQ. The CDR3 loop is CASSFGQGSTYEQYF. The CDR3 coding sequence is TGCGCCAGCAGCTTTGGACAGGGGTCCACCTACGAGCAGTACTTC.

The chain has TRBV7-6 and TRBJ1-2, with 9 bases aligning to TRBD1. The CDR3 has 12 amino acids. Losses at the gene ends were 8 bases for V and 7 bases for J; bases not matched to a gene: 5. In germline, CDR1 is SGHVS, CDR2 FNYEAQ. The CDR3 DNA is TGTGCCAGCGGAACAGGGGGCCGTGGCTACACCTTC. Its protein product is CASGTGGRGYTF.

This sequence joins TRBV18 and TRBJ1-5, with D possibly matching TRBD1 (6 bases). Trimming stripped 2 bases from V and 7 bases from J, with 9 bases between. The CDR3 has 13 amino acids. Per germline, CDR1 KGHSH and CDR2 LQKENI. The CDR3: CASSPNRDQPQHF. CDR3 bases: TGTGCCAGCTCACCAAACAGGGACCAGCCCCAGCATTTT.

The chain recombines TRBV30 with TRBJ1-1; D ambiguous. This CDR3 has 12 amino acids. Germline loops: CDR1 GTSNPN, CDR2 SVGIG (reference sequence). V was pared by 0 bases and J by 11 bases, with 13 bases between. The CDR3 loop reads CAWSVQLGRAFF. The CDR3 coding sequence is TGTGCCTGGAGTGTACAGTTGGGTCGGGCTTTCTTT.

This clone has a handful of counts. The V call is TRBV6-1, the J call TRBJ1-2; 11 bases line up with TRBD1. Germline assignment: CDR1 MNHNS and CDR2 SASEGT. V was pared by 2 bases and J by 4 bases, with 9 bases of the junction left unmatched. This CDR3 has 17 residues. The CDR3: CASSEPPPGTGGYGYTF. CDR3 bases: TGTGCCAGCAGTGAACCCCCCCCCGGGACAGGGGGCTATGGCTACACCTTC.

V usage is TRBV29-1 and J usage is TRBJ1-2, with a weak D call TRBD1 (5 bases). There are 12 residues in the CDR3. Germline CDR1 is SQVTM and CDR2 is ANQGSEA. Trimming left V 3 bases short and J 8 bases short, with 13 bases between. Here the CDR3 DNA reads TGCAGCGTTGAGAGCCCAGGGTGGGGCTACACCTTC. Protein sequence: CSVESPGWGYTF. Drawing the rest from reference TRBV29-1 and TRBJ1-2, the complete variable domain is SAVISQKPSRDICQRGTSLTIQCQVDSQVTMMFWYRQQPGQSLTLIATANQGSEATYESGFVIDKFPISRPNLTFSTLTVSNMSPEDSSIYLCSVESPGWGYTFGSGTRLTVV.

The CDR3 bases are TGTGCCAGCAGCCAAGACGGTGATCAGCCCCAGCATTTT. Translation gives CASSQDGDQPQHF. The chain employs TRBV4-2 and TRBJ1-5; D is unresolved. Germline-derived CDR1 and CDR2 are LGHNA and YNFKEQ. The CDR3 runs 13 residues. V lost 0 bases, J lost 5 bases, and 5 bases lay in between.

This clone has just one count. The CDR3 protein is CASSYSTLTGSIGYTF. The DNA for the CDR3 is TGTGCCAGCAGTTACTCAACCCTAACAGGGTCTATTGGCTACACCTTC. This rearrangement joins TRBV6-6 to TRBJ1-2, with D perhaps TRBD1 (6 bases). Per the germline V gene, CDR1 is MNHNY and CDR2 is SVGAGI (reference sequence). CDR3 length equals 16 residues. V was shortened by 0 bases and J by 7 bases, with 18 bases between the two germline ends.

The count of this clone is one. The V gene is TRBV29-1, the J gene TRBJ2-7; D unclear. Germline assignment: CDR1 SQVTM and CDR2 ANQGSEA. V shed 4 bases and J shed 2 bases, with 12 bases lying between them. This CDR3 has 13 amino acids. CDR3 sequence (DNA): TGCAGCGTTGGAGTAGGAGAGACCTACGAGCAGTACTTC. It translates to CSVGVGETYEQYF.

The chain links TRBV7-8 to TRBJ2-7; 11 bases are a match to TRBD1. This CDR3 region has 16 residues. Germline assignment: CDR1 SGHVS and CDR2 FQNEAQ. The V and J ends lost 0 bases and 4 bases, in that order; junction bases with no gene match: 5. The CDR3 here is CASSLAARDRGYEQYF. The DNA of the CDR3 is TGTGCCAGCAGCTTAGCGGCCCGGGACAGGGGGTACGAGCAGTACTTC.

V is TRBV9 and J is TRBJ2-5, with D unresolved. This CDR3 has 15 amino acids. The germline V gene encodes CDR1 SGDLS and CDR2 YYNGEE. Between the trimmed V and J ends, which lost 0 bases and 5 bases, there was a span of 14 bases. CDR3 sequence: CASSVAPGPRETQYF. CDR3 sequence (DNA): TGTGCCAGCAGCGTAGCCCCAGGCCCAAGGGAGACCCAGTACTTC.

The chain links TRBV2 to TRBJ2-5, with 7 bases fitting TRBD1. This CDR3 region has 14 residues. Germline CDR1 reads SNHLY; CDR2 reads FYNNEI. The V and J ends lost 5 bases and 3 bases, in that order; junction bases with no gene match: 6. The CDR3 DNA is TGTGCCAGCAGTATTTTCGGACAGGAAGAGACCCAGTACTTC. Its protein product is CASSIFGQEETQYF.

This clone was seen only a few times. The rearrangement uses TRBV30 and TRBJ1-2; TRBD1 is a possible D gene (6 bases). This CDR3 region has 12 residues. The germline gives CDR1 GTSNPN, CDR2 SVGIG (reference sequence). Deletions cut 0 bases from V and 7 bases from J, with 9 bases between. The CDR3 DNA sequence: TGTGCCTGGAGTGTGCAGGGGCCTGGCTACACCTTC. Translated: CAWSVQGPGYTF.

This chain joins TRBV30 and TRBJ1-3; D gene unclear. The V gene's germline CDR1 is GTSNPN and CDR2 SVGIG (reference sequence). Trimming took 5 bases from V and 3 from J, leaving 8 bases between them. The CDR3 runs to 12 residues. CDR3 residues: CAWGTYGNTIYF. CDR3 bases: TGTGCCTGGGGTACTTATGGAAACACCATATATTTT.

CDR3 nucleotide sequence: TGTGCCTGGGCTGTGAATACAGGGGGCAATCAGCCCCAGCATTTT. Amino acid sequence: CAWAVNTGGNQPQHF. This rearrangement joins TRBV30 to TRBJ1-5; 7 bases line up with TRBD1. Trimming removed 5 bases from V and 2 bases from J; junction bases left unmatched: 9. CDR3 size: 15 residues. Germline V CDR1 and CDR2: GTSNPN, SVGIG (reference sequence).

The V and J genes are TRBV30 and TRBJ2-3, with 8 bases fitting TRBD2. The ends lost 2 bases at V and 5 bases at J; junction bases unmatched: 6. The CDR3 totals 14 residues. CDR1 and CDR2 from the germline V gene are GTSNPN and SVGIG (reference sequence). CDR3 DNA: TGTGCCTGGAGTTCGGGGGGGGGCCAAGATACGCAGTATTTT. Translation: CAWSSGGGQDTQYF.

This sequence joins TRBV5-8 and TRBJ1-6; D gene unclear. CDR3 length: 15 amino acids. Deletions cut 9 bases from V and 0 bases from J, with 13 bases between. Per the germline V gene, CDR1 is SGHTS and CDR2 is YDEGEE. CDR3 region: CATKGEGSYNSPLHF. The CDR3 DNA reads TGTGCCACCAAGGGAGAGGGCTCCTATAATTCACCCCTCCACTTT. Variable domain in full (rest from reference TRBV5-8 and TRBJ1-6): EAGVTQSPTHLIKTRGQQATLRCSPISGHTSVYWYQQALGLGLQFLLWYDEGEERNRGNFPPRFSGRQFPNYSSELNVNALELEDSALYLCATKGEGSYNSPLHFGNGTRLTVT.

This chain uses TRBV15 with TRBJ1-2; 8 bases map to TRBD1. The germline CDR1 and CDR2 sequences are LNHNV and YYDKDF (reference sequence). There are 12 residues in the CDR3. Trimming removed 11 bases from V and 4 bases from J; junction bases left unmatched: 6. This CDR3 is CADRGGPYGYTF. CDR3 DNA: TGTGCCGACAGGGGAGGGCCCTATGGCTACACCTTC.

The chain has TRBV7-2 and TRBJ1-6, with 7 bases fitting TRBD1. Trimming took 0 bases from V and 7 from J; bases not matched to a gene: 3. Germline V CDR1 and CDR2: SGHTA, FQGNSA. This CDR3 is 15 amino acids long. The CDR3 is CASSLAGTANSPLHF. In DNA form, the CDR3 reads TGTGCCAGCAGCTTAGCCGGGACAGCGAATTCACCCCTCCACTTT.